The rows below give T cell receptor beta chains drawn from one sample of a study of OX40 agonist ivuxolimab in advanced cancers. The method was immunoSEQ multiplex PCR; TCRdb's version includes in-frame clones alone and lacks a portion of them. The data hold about 64,000 clones, with around 80% observed a single time. The sample was CD4+ or CD8+ T cells sorted from blood, taken in a trial of the OX40 agonist ivuxolimab. These receptor sequences come from an adult with an advanced solid tumor such as melanoma, head and neck, liver or kidney cancer. Each CDR3 is given with its conserved first and last residue. The D gene is left open where the match is weak.

cdr3_length d_call j_call v_call cdr3_nt cdr3_aa
16 TRBD2 TRBJ2-1 TRBV30 TGTGCCTGGACTAGCGGGGGGGGCCAAGCTATGAATGAGCAGTTCTTC CAWTSGGGQAMNEQFF
16 - TRBJ1-5 TRBV11-2 TGTGCCAGCAGCCCTGGACAGCGAAATAGCAATCAGCCCCAGCATTTT CASSPGQRNSNQPQHF
13 TRBD1 TRBJ2-1 TRBV10-3 TGTGCCACCGGGACAGGGGTAGGCAATGAGCAGTTCTTC CATGTGVGNEQFF
14 TRBD2 TRBJ2-5 TRBV7-3 TGTGCCAGCAGCTGGGGTGGGAGGGGAAAGACCCAGTACTTC CASSWGGRGKTQYF
12 - TRBJ1-5 TRBV4-2 TGTGCCAGCAGTCTTCCTAATCAGCCCCAGCATTTT CASSLPNQPQHF
14 TRBD1 TRBJ1-2 TRBV9 TGTGCCAGCAGCACCCGACAGGGGGCCGGTGGCTACACCTTC CASSTRQGAGGYTF
16 - TRBJ1-2 TRBV19 TGTGCCAGTAAGGACAGATTTTTCCCTTTAGGGGATGGCTACACCTTC CASKDRFFPLGDGYTF
14 - TRBJ1-3 TRBV5-6 TGTGCCAGCAGCTTGGCGGGCTCTGGAAACACCATATATTTT CASSLAGSGNTIYF
16 TRBD1 TRBJ1-1 TRBV7-9 TGTGCCAGCAGCTTTGGGGACAGGGTTTTGCACACTGAAGCTTTCTTT CASSFGDRVLHTEAFF
13 - TRBJ2-7 TRBV2 TGTGCCAGCAGGACAGCAAATTGGTTCGAGCAGTACTTC CASRTANWFEQYF